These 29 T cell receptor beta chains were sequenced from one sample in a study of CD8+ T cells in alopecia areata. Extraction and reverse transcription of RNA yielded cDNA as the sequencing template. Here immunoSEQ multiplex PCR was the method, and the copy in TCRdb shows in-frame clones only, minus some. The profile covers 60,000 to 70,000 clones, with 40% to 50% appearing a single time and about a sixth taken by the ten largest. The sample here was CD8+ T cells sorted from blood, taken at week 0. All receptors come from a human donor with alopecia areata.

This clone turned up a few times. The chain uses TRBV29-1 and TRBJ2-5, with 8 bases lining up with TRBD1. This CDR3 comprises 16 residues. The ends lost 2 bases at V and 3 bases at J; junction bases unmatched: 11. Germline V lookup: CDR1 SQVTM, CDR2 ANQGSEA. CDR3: CSVEWGQGAVKETQYF. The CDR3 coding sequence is TGCAGCGTTGAATGGGGGCAGGGGGCGGTCAAAGAGACCCAGTACTTC.

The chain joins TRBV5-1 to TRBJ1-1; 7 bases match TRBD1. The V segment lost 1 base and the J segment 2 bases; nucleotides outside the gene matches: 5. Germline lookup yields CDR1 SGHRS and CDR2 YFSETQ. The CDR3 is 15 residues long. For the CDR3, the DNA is TGCGCCAGCAGCTTGAGGGGGCAGGAAAACACTGAAGCTTTCTTT. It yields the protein CASSLRGQENTEAFF.

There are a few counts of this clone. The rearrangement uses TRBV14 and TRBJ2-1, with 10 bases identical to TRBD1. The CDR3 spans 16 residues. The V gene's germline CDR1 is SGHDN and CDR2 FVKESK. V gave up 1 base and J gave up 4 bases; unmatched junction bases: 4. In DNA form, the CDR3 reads TGTGCCAGCAGCCAAGTGGGACAGGGGACTTACAATGAGCAGTTCTTC. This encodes CASSQVGQGTYNEQFF.

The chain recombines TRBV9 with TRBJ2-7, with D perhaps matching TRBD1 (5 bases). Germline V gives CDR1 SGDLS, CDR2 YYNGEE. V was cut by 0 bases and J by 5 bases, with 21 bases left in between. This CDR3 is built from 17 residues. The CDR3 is CASSVGGWGGAGDEQYF. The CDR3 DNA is TGTGCCAGCAGCGTAGGAGGTTGGGGCGGAGCTGGGGACGAGCAGTACTTC. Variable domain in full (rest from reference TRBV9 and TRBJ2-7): DSGVTQTPKHLITATGQRVTLRCSPRSGDLSVYWYQQSLDQGLQFLIQYYNGEERAKGNILERFSAQQFPDLHSELNLSSLELGDSALYFCASSVGGWGGAGDEQYFGPGTRLTVT.

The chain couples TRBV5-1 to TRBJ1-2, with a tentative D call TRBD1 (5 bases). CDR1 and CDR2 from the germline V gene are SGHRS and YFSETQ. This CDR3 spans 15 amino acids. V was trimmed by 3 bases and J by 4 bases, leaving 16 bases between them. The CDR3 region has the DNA TGCGCCAGCAGCTCAGGAGGACACGACTTCTATGGCTACACCTTC. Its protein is CASSSGGHDFYGYTF.

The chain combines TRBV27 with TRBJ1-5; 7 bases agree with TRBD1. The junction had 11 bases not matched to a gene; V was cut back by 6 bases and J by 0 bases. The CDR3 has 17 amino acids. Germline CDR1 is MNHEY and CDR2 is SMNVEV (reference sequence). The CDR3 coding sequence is TGTGCCAGCAGCCCTAGGGGGCAACAATATAGCAATCAGCCCCAGCATTTT. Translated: CASSPRGQQYSNQPQHF.

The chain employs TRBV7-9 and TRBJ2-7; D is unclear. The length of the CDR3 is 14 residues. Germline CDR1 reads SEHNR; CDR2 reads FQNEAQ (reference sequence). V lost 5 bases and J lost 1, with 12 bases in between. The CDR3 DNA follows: TGTGCCAGCAGCCCGCGATCCGTGTCCTACGAGCAGTACTTC. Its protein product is CASSPRSVSYEQYF.

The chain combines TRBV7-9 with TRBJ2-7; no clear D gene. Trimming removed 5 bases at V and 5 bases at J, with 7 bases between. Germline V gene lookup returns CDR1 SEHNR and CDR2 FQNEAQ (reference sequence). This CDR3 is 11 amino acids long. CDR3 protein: CASSRGNEQYF. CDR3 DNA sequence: TGTGCCAGCAGCCGTGGGAACGAGCAGTACTTC. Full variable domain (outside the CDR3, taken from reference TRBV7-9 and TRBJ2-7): DTGVSQNPRHKITKRGQNVTFRCDPISEHNRLYWYRQTLGQGPEFLTYFQNEAQLEKSRLLSDRFSAERPKGSFSTLEIQRTEQGDSAMYLCASSRGNEQYFGPGTRLTVT.

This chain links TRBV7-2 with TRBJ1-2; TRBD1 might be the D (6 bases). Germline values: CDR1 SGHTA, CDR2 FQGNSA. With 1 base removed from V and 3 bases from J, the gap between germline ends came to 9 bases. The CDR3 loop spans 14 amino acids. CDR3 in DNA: TGTGCCAGCAGCTTAGGGACAGCCGACTATGGCTACACCTTC. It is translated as CASSLGTADYGYTF.

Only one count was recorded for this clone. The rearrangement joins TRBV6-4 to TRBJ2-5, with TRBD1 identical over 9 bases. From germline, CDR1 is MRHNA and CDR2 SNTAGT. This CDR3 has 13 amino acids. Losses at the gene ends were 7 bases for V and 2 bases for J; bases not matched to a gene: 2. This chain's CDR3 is CASIGTGQETQYF. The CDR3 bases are TGTGCCAGCATTGGGACAGGGCAAGAGACCCAGTACTTC.

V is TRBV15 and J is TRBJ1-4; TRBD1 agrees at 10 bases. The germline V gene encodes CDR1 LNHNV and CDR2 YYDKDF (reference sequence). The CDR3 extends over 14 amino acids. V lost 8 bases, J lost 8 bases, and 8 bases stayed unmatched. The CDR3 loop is CATRRDRGAEKLFF. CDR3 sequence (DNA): TGTGCCACCCGGCGGGACAGGGGCGCAGAAAAACTGTTTTTT.

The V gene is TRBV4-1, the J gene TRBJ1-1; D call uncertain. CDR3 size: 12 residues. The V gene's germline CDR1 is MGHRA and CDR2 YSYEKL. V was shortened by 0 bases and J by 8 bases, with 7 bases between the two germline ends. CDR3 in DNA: TGCGCCAGCAGCCAAGATTTGTCAGAAGCTTTCTTT. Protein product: CASSQDLSEAFF.

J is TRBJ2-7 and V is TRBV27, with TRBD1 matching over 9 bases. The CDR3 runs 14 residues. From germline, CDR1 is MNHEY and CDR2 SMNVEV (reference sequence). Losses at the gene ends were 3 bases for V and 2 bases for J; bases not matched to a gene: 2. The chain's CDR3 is CASSLTGGPYEQYF. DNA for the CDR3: TGTGCCAGCAGTTTGACAGGGGGACCCTACGAGCAGTACTTC.

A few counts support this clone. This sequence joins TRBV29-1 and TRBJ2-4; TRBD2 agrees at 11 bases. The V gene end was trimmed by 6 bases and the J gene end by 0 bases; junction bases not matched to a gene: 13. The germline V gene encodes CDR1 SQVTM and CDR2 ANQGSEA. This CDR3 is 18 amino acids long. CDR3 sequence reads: CSVLPRPGTSGAKNIQYF. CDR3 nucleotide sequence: TGCAGCGTCCTGCCACGACCCGGGACTAGCGGAGCCAAAAACATTCAGTACTTC.

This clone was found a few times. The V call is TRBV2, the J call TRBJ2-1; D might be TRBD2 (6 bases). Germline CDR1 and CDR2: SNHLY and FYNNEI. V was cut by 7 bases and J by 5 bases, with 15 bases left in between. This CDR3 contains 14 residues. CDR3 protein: CASKLLSGNNEQFF. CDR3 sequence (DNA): TGTGCCAGCAAATTACTTAGCGGAAACAATGAGCAGTTCTTC.

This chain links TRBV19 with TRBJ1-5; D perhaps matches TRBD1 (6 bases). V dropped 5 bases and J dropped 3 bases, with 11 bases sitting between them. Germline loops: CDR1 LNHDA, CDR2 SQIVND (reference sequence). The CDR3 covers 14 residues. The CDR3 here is CASSVDRINQPQHF. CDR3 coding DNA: TGTGCCAGTAGTGTCGACAGGATCAATCAGCCCCAGCATTTT.

The CDR3 loop reads CAWSRDRSSGNTIYF. CDR3 bases: TGTGCCTGGAGTCGTGACAGATCTTCTGGAAACACCATATATTTT. The V call is TRBV30, the J call TRBJ1-3; possibly TRBD1 for D (5 bases). The CDR3 is made up of 15 amino acids. Trimming took 2 bases from V and 1 from J, leaving 12 bases between them. Germline V gene sequence: CDR1 GTSNPN, CDR2 SVGIG (reference sequence).

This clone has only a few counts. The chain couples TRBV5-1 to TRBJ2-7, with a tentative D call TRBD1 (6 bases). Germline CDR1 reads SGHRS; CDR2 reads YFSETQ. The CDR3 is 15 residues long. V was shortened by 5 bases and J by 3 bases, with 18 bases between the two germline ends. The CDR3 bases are TGCGCCAGCAGAACTGAACCAGGGGTTGGCTACGAGCAGTACTTC. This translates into CASRTEPGVGYEQYF.

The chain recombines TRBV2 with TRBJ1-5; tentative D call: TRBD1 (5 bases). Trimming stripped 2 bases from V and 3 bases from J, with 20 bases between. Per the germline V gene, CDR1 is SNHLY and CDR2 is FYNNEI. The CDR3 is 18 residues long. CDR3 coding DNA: TGTGCCAGCAGTGAATTTGGGGCCAGCTCAGTGATCAATCAGCCCCAGCATTTT. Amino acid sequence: CASSEFGASSVINQPQHF.

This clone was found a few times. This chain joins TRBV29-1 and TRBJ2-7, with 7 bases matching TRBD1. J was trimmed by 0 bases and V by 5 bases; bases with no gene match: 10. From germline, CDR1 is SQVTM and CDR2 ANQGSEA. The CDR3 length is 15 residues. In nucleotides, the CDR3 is TGCAGCGTTTGGGCCCGGGACAGAGACTCCTACGAGCAGTACTTC. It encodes CSVWARDRDSYEQYF.

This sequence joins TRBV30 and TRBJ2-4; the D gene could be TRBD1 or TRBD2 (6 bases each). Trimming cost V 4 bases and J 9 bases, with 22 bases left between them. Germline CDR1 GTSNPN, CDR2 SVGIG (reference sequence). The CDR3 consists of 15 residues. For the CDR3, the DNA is TGTGCCTGGACCCACCGCGAGGGGGGTGGGGGCATTCAGTACTTC. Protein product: CAWTHREGGGGIQYF.

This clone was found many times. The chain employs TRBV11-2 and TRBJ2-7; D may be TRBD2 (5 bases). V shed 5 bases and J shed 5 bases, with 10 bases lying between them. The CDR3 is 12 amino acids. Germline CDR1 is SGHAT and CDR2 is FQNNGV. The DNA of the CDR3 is TGTGCCAGCAGCATTAACGGGGACGAGCAGTACTTC. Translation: CASSINGDEQYF.

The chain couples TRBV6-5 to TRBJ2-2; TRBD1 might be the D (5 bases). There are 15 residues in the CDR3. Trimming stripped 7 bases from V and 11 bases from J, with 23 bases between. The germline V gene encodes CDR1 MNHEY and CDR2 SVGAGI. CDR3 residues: CASTLGLNQGLELFF. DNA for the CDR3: TGTGCCAGCACCCTAGGGCTTAACCAGGGCCTCGAGCTGTTTTTT.

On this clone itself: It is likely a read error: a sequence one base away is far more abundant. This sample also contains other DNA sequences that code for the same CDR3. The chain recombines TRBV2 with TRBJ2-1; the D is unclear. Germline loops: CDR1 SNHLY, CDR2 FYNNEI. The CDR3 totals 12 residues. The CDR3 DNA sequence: TGTGCCAGTAGTGCAGAATTCAATGAGCAGTTCTTC. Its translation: CASSAEFNEQFF.

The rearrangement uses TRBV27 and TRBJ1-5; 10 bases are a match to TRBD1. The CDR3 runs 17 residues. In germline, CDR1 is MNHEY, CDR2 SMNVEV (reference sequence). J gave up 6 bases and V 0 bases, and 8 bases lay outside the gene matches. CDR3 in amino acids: CASSLSAGTGEVQPQHF. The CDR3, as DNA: TGTGCCAGCAGTTTATCGGCCGGGACAGGGGAGGTTCAGCCCCAGCATTTT.

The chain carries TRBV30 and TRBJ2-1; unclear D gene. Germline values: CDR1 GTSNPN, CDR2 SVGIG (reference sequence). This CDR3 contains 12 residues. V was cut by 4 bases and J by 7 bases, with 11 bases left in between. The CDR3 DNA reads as TGTGCCTGGAACCCTGGAACGAATGAGCAGTTCTTC. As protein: CAWNPGTNEQFF.

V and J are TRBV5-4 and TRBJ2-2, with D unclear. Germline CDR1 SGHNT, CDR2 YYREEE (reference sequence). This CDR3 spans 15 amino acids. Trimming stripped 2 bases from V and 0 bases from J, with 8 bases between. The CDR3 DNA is TGTGCCAGCAGCTTTAGGACCGCGAACACCGGGGAGCTGTTTTTT. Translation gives CASSFRTANTGELFF.

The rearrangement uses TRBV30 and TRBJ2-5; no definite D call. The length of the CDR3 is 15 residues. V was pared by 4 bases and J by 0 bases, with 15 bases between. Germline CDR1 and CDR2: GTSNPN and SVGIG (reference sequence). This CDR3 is CAWTGPGMYQETQYF. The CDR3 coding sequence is TGTGCCTGGACGGGCCCTGGGATGTACCAAGAGACCCAGTACTTC. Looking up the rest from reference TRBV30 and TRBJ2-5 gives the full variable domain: SQTIHQWPATLVQPVGSPLSLECTVEGTSNPNLYWYRQAAGRGLQLLFYSVGIGQISSEVPQNLSASRPQDRQFILSSKKLLLSDSGFYLCAWTGPGMYQETQYFGPGTRLLVL.

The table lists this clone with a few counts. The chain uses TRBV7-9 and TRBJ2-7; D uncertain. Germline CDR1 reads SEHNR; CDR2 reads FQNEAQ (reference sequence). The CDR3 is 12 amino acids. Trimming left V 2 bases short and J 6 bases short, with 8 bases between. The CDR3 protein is CASSLSKVEQYF. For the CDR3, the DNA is TGTGCCAGCAGCTTATCTAAGGTCGAGCAGTACTTC.